Shown below are 24 T cell receptor beta chains from a single sample sequenced in a study of T-cell memory formation after mild COVID-19. TCRdb itself ran the 5' RACE reads through MiXCR, one entry per CDR3 protein. The sample carries roughly 250,000 distinct CDR3 sequences, 16% recorded once. Sequenced material: PBMCs or a T cell subset sorted from them (not recorded which). These receptors were collected from a man in his late teens or twenties who had mild COVID-19 (a few samples of this study predate the infection). Cell type and time point are not known.

CDR3 residues: CASSLELSDTQYF. In nucleotides, the CDR3 is TGCGCCAGCAGCTTGGAACTTTCGGATACGCAGTATTTT. The chain carries TRBV5-1 and TRBJ2-3; D gene uncertain. V was shortened by 0 bases and J by 6 bases, with 8 bases between the two germline ends. The CDR3 is 13 amino acids. In germline, CDR1 is SGHRS, CDR2 YFSETQ.

This clonotype was picked up a small number of times. V and J are TRBV6-2 or TRBV6-3 and TRBJ1-5, with D hard to call. Looked up from germline, CDR1 is MNHEY and CDR2 is SVGEGT. The CDR3 contains 14 residues. V lost 1 base to trimming and J lost 3 bases, with 7 bases between them. The CDR3 region has the DNA TGTGCCAGCAGTTACTGGACGATCAATCAGCCCCAGCATTTT. Its translation: CASSYWTINQPQHF.

There are many counts of this clonotype. This chain links TRBV4-3 with TRBJ1-2; 8 bases are shared with TRBD1. Germline lookup yields CDR1 LGHNA and CDR2 YSLEER. Losses at the gene ends were 1 base for V and 6 bases for J; bases not matched to a gene: 7. The CDR3 totals 15 residues. The CDR3 spells CASSQGGQGKNGYTF. CDR3 in DNA: TGCGCCAGCAGCCAAGGAGGACAGGGAAAGAATGGCTACACCTTC.

The rearrangement joins TRBV24-1 to TRBJ2-4, with D possibly TRBD1 on 6 matching bases. CDR1 is KGHDR, CDR2 SFDVKD, per germline. The CDR3 runs 13 residues. This chain's CDR3 is CADSVGTKNIQYF. The CDR3 bases are TGTGCGGACAGCGTAGGGACCAAAAACATTCAGTACTTC.

This chain links TRBV29-1 with TRBJ1-1; 11 nucleotides align to TRBD1. This CDR3 spans 13 amino acids. The V and J ends lost 4 bases and 7 bases, in that order; junction bases with no gene match: 5. Germline loops: CDR1 SQVTM, CDR2 ANQGSEA. The DNA of the CDR3 is TGCAGCGTTGGTTGGGACAGGGGGAATGAAGCTTTCTTT. This codes for CSVGWDRGNEAFF.

With respect to this clonotype: The junction does not match germline at one end; this may be a read error. This chain uses TRBV6-6 with TRBJ1-2; D ambiguous. The CDR3 loop spans 12 amino acids. The germline V gene has CDR1 MNHNY and CDR2 SVGAGI (reference sequence). The CDR3 DNA reads as TGTGCCAGCAGTCCGGCCACCTATGGCTACTCCTTC. Translated: CASSPATYGYSF.

The DNA for the CDR3 is TGCAGTGCTAGCAACTATATGAACACTGAAGCTTTCTTT. This translates into CSASNYMNTEAFF. The chain combines TRBV20-1 with TRBJ1-1; D not resolved. This CDR3 spans 13 amino acids. From germline, CDR1 is DFQATT and CDR2 SNEGSKA (reference sequence). Trimming took off 3 bases at V and 0 bases at J, with 8 bases between the two ends.

In this sample, this clonotype turned up a few times. The genes are TRBV7-2 and TRBJ2-5; 8 nucleotides agree with TRBD2. The CDR3 covers 14 residues. Germline CDR1 reads SGHTA; CDR2 reads FQGNSA. With 4 bases clipped from V and 2 bases from J, the junction kept 3 bases outside the gene matches. The CDR3 coding sequence is TGTGCCAGCAGCTCTAGCGGGCATCAAGAGACCCAGTACTTC. Amino acids: CASSSSGHQETQYF. Looking up the rest from reference TRBV7-2 and TRBJ2-5 gives the full variable domain: GAGVSQSPSNKVTEKGKDVELRCDPISGHTALYWYRQSLGQGLEFLIYFQGNSAPDKSGLPSDRFSAERTGGSVSTLTIQRTQQEDSAVYLCASSSSGHQETQYFGPGTRLLVL.

The gene calls are TRBV5-1 and TRBJ2-7; D is perhaps TRBD1 or TRBD2 (5 bases each). Germline values: CDR1 SGHRS, CDR2 YFSETQ. The CDR3 runs to 14 residues. Trimming pared 0 bases from V and 7 bases from J, leaving 14 bases between. Here the CDR3 DNA reads TGCGCCAGCAGCTTGGATCTGGGACGTAGGGAGCAGTACTTC. Amino acids: CASSLDLGRREQYF.

This clonotype occurred a few times. V is TRBV5-1 and J is TRBJ2-1; possible D gene TRBD2, 7 bases. CDR1 SGHRS and CDR2 YFSETQ come from the germline V gene. The germline V and J ends were trimmed by 5 bases and 8 bases, with 20 bases remaining between them. The CDR3 is 15 residues long. The CDR3 DNA sequence: TGCGCCAGCAGTCCGCCGGGGGGCCGTCAAGATGAGCAGTTCTTC. It yields the protein CASSPPGGRQDEQFF.

The chain employs TRBV20-1 and TRBJ1-3, with D perhaps TRBD1 (5 bases). This CDR3 is 14 amino acids long. V was pared by 3 bases and J by 3 bases, with 12 bases between. Germline lookup yields CDR1 DFQATT and CDR2 SNEGSKA (reference sequence). In DNA, the CDR3 is TGCAGTGCTAGCTTTTTGGGGGTTGGAAACACCATATATTTT. Translating gives CSASFLGVGNTIYF.

For this clonotype: This may stem from a read error, because a much larger clone lies one nucleotide away. The J gene is TRBJ2-5, the V gene TRBV7-9, with TRBD1 matching over 9 bases. The junction had 0 bases not matched to a gene; V was cut back by 0 bases and J by 1 base. This CDR3 comprises 15 residues. Germline values: CDR1 SEHNR, CDR2 FQNEAQ (reference sequence). The CDR3 region has the DNA TGTGCCAGCAGCTTAGCGACAGGGGGCCAAGAGACCCAGTACTTC. This translates into CASSLATGGQETQYF.

The chain carries TRBV12-3 or TRBV12-4 and TRBJ2-5; possible D gene TRBD1, 5 bases. The CDR3 is 14 residues long. V dropped 5 bases and J dropped 4 bases, with 14 bases sitting between them. CDR3 bases: TGTGCCAGCAGTCCTGGACATGGGTTAGAGACCCAGTACTTC. Translated: CASSPGHGLETQYF.

The V gene is TRBV7-8, the J gene TRBJ1-5; D call uncertain. The CDR3 has 17 amino acids. Trimming took 2 bases from V and 2 from J, leaving 16 bases between them. The V gene's germline CDR1 is SGHVS and CDR2 FQNEAQ. The CDR3 coding sequence is TGTGCCAGCAGCTTATCAAGTAATTCGGCAGGCAATCAGCCCCAGCATTTT. It specifies CASSLSSNSAGNQPQHF.

The DNA of the CDR3 is TGCAGTGCTACAGGGTCGGGTGGCTACACCTTC. Its translation is CSATGSGGYTF. The chain joins TRBV20-1 to TRBJ1-2, with D possibly matching TRBD1 (5 bases). V was clipped by 4 bases and J by 7 bases, with 10 bases between them. This CDR3 contains 11 residues. Germline loops: CDR1 DFQATT, CDR2 SNEGSKA (reference sequence).

The chain joins TRBV7-9 to TRBJ2-1; 9 bases match TRBD2. CDR1 and CDR2 from the germline V gene are SEHNR and FQNEAQ (reference sequence). J gave up 4 bases and V 5 bases, and 9 bases lay outside the gene matches. CDR3 length: 16 amino acids. CDR3 coding DNA: TGTGCCAGCAGCATACCGACTAGCGGATTTTACAATGAGCAGTTCTTC. Its protein is CASSIPTSGFYNEQFF. Using reference TRBV7-9 and TRBJ2-1 for the parts outside the CDR3, the full variable domain is DTGVSQNPRHKITKRGQNVTFRCDPISEHNRLYWYRQTLGQGPEFLTYFQNEAQLEKSRLLSDRFSAERPKGSFSTLEIQRTEQGDSAMYLCASSIPTSGFYNEQFFGPGTRLTVL.

This clonotype showed up just a few times. The chain couples TRBV7-2 to TRBJ1-5, with D tentatively TRBD1 (5 bases). Trimming took off 1 base at V and 0 bases at J, with 7 bases between the two ends. Germline V gene lookup returns CDR1 SGHTA and CDR2 FQGNSA. This CDR3 is 15 amino acids long. The CDR3: CASSLGGVSNQPQHF. The CDR3 nucleotides read TGTGCCAGCAGCTTAGGAGGGGTTAGCAATCAGCCCCAGCATTTT.

The J gene is TRBJ2-7, the V gene TRBV5-8; 9 bases match TRBD1. From germline, CDR1 is SGHTS and CDR2 YDEGEE. J gave up 4 bases and V 1 base, and 3 bases lay outside the gene matches. The CDR3 consists of 14 residues. The CDR3 sequence is CASSLTGQGYEQYV. CDR3 sequence (DNA): TGTGCCAGCAGCTTGACCGGACAGGGGTACGAGCAGTACGTC.

This clonotype was counted many times. The chain links TRBV5-1 to TRBJ2-1; D call uncertain. Germline CDR1 and CDR2: SGHRS and YFSETQ. This CDR3 comprises 14 residues. V was trimmed by 2 bases and J by 9 bases, leaving 15 bases between them. The CDR3: CASSLTGWALEQFF. The CDR3 DNA is TGCGCCAGCAGCTTAACCGGATGGGCGCTTGAGCAGTTCTTC.

The chain joins TRBV6-6 to TRBJ1-6; D is ambiguous. CDR3 size: 14 residues. Germline assignment: CDR1 MNHNY and CDR2 SVGAGI (reference sequence). V was cut by 4 bases and J by 0 bases, with 4 bases left in between. The DNA for the CDR3 is TGTGCCAGCAGTTTAAACTCCTATAATTCACCCCTCCACTTT. Protein: CASSLNSYNSPLHF.

There are a few counts of this clonotype. This chain connects TRBV6-5 to TRBJ2-2, with D unresolved. This CDR3 contains 15 residues. In germline, CDR1 is MNHEY, CDR2 SVGAGI. Trimming pared 8 bases from V and 0 bases from J, leaving 13 bases between. For the CDR3, the DNA is TGTGCCAGCTCCCCGCCTTCAGCGAACACCGGGGAGCTGTTTTTT. Translating it yields CASSPPSANTGELFF.

V and J are TRBV12-3 or TRBV12-4 and TRBJ1-5; D is undetermined. With 1 base removed from V and 0 bases from J, the gap between germline ends came to 7 bases. The CDR3 extends over 15 amino acids. The chain's CDR3 is CASSLGVYSNQPQHF. DNA of the CDR3: TGTGCCAGCAGTTTAGGAGTATATAGCAATCAGCCCCAGCATTTT.

Only a few counts were recorded for this clonotype. The chain recombines TRBV12-3 or TRBV12-4 with TRBJ2-1, with 8 positions matching TRBD1. With V trimmed by 7 bases and J by 14 bases, 16 bases remained unmatched. The CDR3 has 14 residues. Written as DNA, the CDR3 is TGTGCCAGCACCTCGGGACAGGAAGGCGGGAAGGAGTTCTTC. This sequence encodes CASTSGQEGGKEFF.

The V and J genes are TRBV6-2 or TRBV6-3 and TRBJ2-7; 9 bases match TRBD1. V shed 5 bases and J 2 bases; nucleotides not matched to a gene: 7. Germline loops: CDR1 MNHEY, CDR2 SVGEGT. CDR3 length: 15 amino acids. CDR3 nucleotides: TGTGCCAGCAGTACAGGGGGCGCCGTAACCTACGAGCAGTACTTC. It yields the protein CASSTGGAVTYEQYF.